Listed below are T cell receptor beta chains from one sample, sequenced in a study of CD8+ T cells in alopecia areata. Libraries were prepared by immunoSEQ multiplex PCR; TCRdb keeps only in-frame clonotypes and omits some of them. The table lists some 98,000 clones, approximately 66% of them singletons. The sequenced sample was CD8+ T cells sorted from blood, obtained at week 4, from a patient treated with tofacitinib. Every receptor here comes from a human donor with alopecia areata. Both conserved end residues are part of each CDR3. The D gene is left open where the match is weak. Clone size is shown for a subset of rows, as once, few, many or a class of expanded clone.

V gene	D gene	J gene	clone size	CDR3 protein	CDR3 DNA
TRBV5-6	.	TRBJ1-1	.	CASSRLNTEAFF	TGTGCCAGCAGTCGGCTGAACACTGAAGCTTTCTTT
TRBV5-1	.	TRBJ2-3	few	CASSSGDFSSTDTQYF	TGCGCCAGCAGTTCTGGGGACTTTTCTAGCACAGATACGCAGTATTTT
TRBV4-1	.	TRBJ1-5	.	CASSQRGFDQPQHF	TGCGCCAGCAGCCAACGGGGGTTCGATCAGCCCCAGCATTTT
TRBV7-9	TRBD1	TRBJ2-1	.	CASSPPTDRVNEQFF	TGTGCCAGCAGCCCTCCAACTGACAGGGTCAATGAGCAGTTCTTC
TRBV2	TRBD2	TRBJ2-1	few	CASRRGGFDNEQFF	TGTGCCAGCAGGCGCGGGGGATTTGACAATGAGCAGTTCTTC
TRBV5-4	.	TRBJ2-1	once	CAGRTMNYNEQFF	TGTGCCGGAAGGACTATGAACTACAATGAGCAGTTCTTC
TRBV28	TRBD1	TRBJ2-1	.	CANRDRGSNEQFF	TGTGCCAACCGGGACAGGGGGAGCAATGAGCAGTTCTTC
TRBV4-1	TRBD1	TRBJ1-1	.	CASSHPGQRTEAFF	TGCGCCAGCAGCCACCCGGGACAGAGAACTGAAGCTTTCTTT
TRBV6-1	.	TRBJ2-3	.	CASSEASEGPTDTQYF	TGTGCCAGCAGTGAAGCGTCTGAGGGGCCCACAGATACGCAGTATTTT
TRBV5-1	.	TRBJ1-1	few	CASSMDTMNTEAFF	TGCGCCAGCAGCATGGATACGATGAACACTGAAGCTTTCTTT
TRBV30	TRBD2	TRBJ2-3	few	CAWSLAGEQDTQYF	TGTGCCTGGAGCCTCGCGGGAGAACAAGATACGCAGTATTTT
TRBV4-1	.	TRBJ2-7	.	CASSQGLGLNYEQYF	TGCGCCAGCAGCCAAGGATTGGGGTTGAACTACGAGCAGTACTTC
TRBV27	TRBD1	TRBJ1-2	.	CASSLSRTGGYGYTF	TGTGCCAGCAGTTTATCTAGGACAGGCGGCTATGGCTACACCTTC
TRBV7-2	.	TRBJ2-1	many	CASSQVRVEPNEQFF	TGTGCCAGCAGCCAAGTGAGAGTAGAGCCCAATGAGCAGTTCTTC
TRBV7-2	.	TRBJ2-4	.	CASSLDPGQSDIQYF	TGTGCCAGCAGCTTAGACCCCGGACAGTCGGACATTCAGTACTTC
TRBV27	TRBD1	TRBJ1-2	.	CASSVTGQVGYGYTF	TGTGCCAGCAGTGTAACGGGACAGGTTGGCTATGGCTACACCTTC
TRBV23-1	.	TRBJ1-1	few	CASNKHSGPYTEAFF	TGCGCCAGTAACAAACATTCGGGTCCCTACACTGAAGCTTTCTTT
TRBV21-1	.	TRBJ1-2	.	CASSMGFPGRRGYTF	TGTGCCAGCAGCATGGGGTTCCCGGGGCGGCGTGGCTACACCTTC
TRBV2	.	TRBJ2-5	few	CASSLPGGPETQYF	TGTGCCAGCAGTTTACCCGGGGGGCCAGAGACCCAGTACTTC
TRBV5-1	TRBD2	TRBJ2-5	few	CASSLLSGSGETQYF	TGCGCCAGCAGCTTACTTAGCGGGAGTGGGGAGACCCAGTACTTC
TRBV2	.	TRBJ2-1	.	CASSDYRDNEQFF	TGTGCCAGCAGTGATTACAGGGATAATGAGCAGTTCTTC
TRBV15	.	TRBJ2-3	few	CATSSMDRPSDTQYF	TGTGCCACCAGCAGTATGGACAGACCGTCAGATACGCAGTATTTT
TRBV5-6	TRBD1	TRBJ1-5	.	CASSYRGRHQPQHF	TGTGCCAGCAGCTACAGGGGGCGGCATCAGCCCCAGCATTTT
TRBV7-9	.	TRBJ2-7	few	CASSSWTSYEQYF	TGTGCCAGCAGCTCTTGGACCTCCTACGAGCAGTACTTC
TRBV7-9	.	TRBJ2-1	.	CASSSAQGAYNEQFF	TGTGCCAGCAGCTCCGCCCAGGGCGCGTACAATGAGCAGTTCTTC
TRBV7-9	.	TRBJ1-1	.	CASSSGVQGKLTEAFF	TGTGCCAGCAGCTCGGGGGTCCAGGGGAAACTCACTGAAGCTTTCTTT
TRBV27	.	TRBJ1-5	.	CASSFTGATGQPQHF	TGTGCCAGCAGTTTTACGGGGGCTACGGGTCAGCCCCAGCATTTT
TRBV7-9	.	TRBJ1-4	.	CASSLGTNEKLFF	TGTGCCAGCAGCTTAGGCACTAATGAAAAACTGTTTTTT
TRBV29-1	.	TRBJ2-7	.	CSVESVNAPYEQYF	TGCAGCGTTGAATCCGTCAACGCACCCTACGAGCAGTACTTC
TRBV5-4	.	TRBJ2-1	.	CASSLSGSYNEQFF	TGTGCCAGCAGCCTTTCCGGGTCCTACAATGAGCAGTTCTTC
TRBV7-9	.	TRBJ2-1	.	CASSPGVHNEQFF	TGTGCCAGCAGCCCGGGGGTGCACAATGAGCAGTTCTTC
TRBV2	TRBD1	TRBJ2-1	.	CASRVAGTGVHNEQFF	TGTGCCAGCAGGGTAGCCGGGACAGGGGTCCACAATGAGCAGTTCTTC
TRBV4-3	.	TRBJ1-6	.	CASSQDMAGHNSPLHF	TGCGCCAGCAGCCAAGATATGGCCGGCCACAATTCACCCCTCCACTTT
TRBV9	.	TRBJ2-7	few	CASSVAAAYSYEQYF	TGTGCCAGCAGCGTAGCAGCGGCATACTCCTACGAGCAGTACTTC
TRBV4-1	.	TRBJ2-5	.	CASSQDEETQYF	TGCGCCAGCAGCCAAGACGAAGAGACCCAGTACTTC
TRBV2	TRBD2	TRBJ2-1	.	CAITSGSSYNEQFF	TGTGCCATAACTAGCGGGAGCTCCTACAATGAGCAGTTCTTC
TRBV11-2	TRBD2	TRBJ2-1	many	CASSLRGGPYNEQFF	TGTGCCAGCAGCTTGCGGGGGGGCCCCTACAATGAGCAGTTCTTC
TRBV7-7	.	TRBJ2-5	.	CASSLTSGDRNDQETQYF	TGTGCCAGCAGCTTGACCTCAGGTGACAGAAATGACCAAGAGACCCAGTACTTC
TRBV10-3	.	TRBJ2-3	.	CAISESVEASTDTQYF	TGTGCCATCAGTGAGTCGGTCGAGGCTAGCACAGATACGCAGTATTTT
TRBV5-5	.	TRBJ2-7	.	CASSLGLGGYEQYF	TGTGCCAGCAGCTTGGGACTAGGTGGCTACGAGCAGTACTTC
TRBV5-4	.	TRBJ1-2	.	CASSPGQGTNYGYTF	TGTGCCAGCAGCCCGGGGCAGGGCACCAACTATGGCTACACCTTC